The next 30 T cell receptor beta chains were all read from a single sample in a study of shared clonotypes between healthy human individuals. The naive CD8 population came from CD45RO-negative cells selected for CCR7, without terminally differentiated effector memory CD45RA+ cells. The method was immunoSEQ multiplex PCR; TCRdb's version includes in-frame clones alone and lacks a portion of them. In the table there are roughly 770,000 clones, around 96% of which are singletons. What was sequenced was naive CD8+ T cells sorted from blood. Receptors were obtained from a man aged 25-45 years in good health.

J is TRBJ2-3 and V is TRBV30; D remains ambiguous. Trimming stripped 3 bases from V and 11 bases from J, with 15 bases between. There are 12 residues in the CDR3. CDR1 is GTSNPN, CDR2 SVGIG, per germline (reference sequence). CDR3 in amino acids: CAWRPAPIEQYF. The CDR3 DNA sequence: TGTGCCTGGAGGCCCGCGCCCATCGAGCAGTATTTT.

The chain recombines TRBV19 with TRBJ1-2; weak D call: TRBD1 (5 bases). V lost 7 bases, J lost 2 bases, and 14 bases lay in between. In germline, CDR1 is LNHDA, CDR2 SQIVND (reference sequence). There are 14 residues in the CDR3. CDR3 amino acids: CASTIQASNYGYTF. In nucleotides, the CDR3 is TGTGCCAGTACCATACAGGCAAGCAACTATGGCTACACCTTC.

The V gene is TRBV27, the J gene TRBJ2-3; D not certain. This CDR3 has 13 amino acids. Between the trimmed V and J ends, which lost 8 bases and 2 bases, there was a span of 11 bases. Germline V gene lookup returns CDR1 MNHEY and CDR2 SMNVEV (reference sequence). CDR3 in amino acids: CASSIVDTDTQYF. CDR3 DNA: TGTGCCAGCTCGATCGTCGACACAGATACGCAGTATTTT.

The V gene is TRBV21-1, the J gene TRBJ2-1. TRBV21-1 is deemed a pseudogene. CDR3 length: 15 residues. Here the CDR3 reads CASSKAGPSYNEQFF. CDR3 nucleotides: TGTGCCAGCAGCAAAGCGGGACCCTCCTACAATGAGCAGTTCTTC.

This chain links TRBV11-3 with TRBJ1-3; 9 bases fit TRBD1. This CDR3 contains 15 residues. Per germline, CDR1 SGHNT and CDR2 YENEEA. The ends lost 2 bases at V and 2 bases at J; junction bases unmatched: 1. This chain's CDR3 is CASSLRTGAGNTIYF. The CDR3 nucleotides read TGTGCCAGCAGCTTAAGGACAGGGGCTGGAAACACCATATATTTT.

The chain combines TRBV7-9 with TRBJ2-7; 8 positions agree with TRBD2. This CDR3 has 16 residues. Germline V gene lookup returns CDR1 SEHNR and CDR2 FQNEAQ (reference sequence). V lost 3 bases, J lost 0 bases, and 7 bases stayed unmatched. DNA for the CDR3: TGTGCCAGCAGCTTTCCTCCCAGCGGGAGCTCCTACGAGCAGTACTTC. This encodes CASSFPPSGSSYEQYF.

The rearrangement links TRBV7-3 to TRBJ2-1, with 8 bases fitting TRBD2. Germline lookup yields CDR1 SGHTA and CDR2 FQGTGA. This CDR3 spans 14 amino acids. After removal of 3 bases from V and 4 bases from J, the junction contained 2 bases not matched to a gene. CDR3 coding DNA: TGTGCCAGCAGCTTTGCGGGAGGATACAATGAGCAGTTCTTC. Its protein is CASSFAGGYNEQFF.

The chain combines TRBV28 with TRBJ2-5, with TRBD2 matching over 10 bases. The junction had 13 bases not matched to a gene; V was cut back by 5 bases and J by 4 bases. Germline V gene data show CDR1 as MDHEN and CDR2 as SYDVKM. The CDR3 has 17 amino acids. CDR3 sequence reads: CASSHGTSVTQSETQYF. CDR3 coding DNA: TGTGCCAGCAGTCACGGGACTAGCGTTACCCAGTCAGAGACCCAGTACTTC.

This chain connects TRBV15 to TRBJ2-7; D is ambiguous. Trimming cost V 1 base and J 0 bases, with 7 bases left between them. The CDR3 totals 14 residues. The V gene's germline CDR1 is LNHNV and CDR2 YYDKDF (reference sequence). In DNA, the CDR3 is TGTGCCACCAGCAGAGGTTCGAGCTCCTACGAGCAGTACTTC. Protein sequence: CATSRGSSSYEQYF.

The rearrangement joins TRBV10-1 to TRBJ2-1, with 7 positions matching TRBD2. CDR3 length equals 17 residues. The germline CDR1 and CDR2 sequences are WNHNN and SYGVQD (reference sequence). J lost 2 bases, V lost 2 bases, and 9 bases had no gene match. The chain's CDR3 is CASSEKVGGAPYNEQFF. CDR3 DNA: TGCGCCAGCAGTGAGAAGGTGGGAGGGGCACCCTACAATGAGCAGTTCTTC.

The chain uses TRBV19 and TRBJ2-2; 15 nucleotides match TRBD2. The CDR3 length is 18 residues. The V gene's germline CDR1 is LNHDA and CDR2 SQIVND (reference sequence). J was trimmed by 5 bases and V by 5 bases; bases with no gene match: 9. CDR3 DNA sequence: TGTGCCAGTAGTTACGGACTAGCGGGAGGGCCGTGGACCGGGGAGCTGTTTTTT. It yields the protein CASSYGLAGGPWTGELFF.

The J gene is TRBJ2-1, the V gene TRBV9; no clear D gene. The CDR3 loop spans 14 amino acids. V was trimmed by 0 bases and J by 4 bases, leaving 8 bases between them. Germline-derived CDR1 and CDR2 are SGDLS and YYNGEE. The CDR3 DNA reads TGTGCCAGCAGCGTAGATCAGGCTTACAATGAGCAGTTCTTC. This sequence encodes CASSVDQAYNEQFF.

The chain is built from TRBV4-2 and TRBJ2-7; TRBD2 aligns across 8 bases. With V trimmed by 8 bases and J by 6 bases, 6 bases remained unmatched. The CDR3 runs to 12 residues. Germline V CDR1 and CDR2: LGHNA, YNFKEQ. CDR3 amino acids: CASGPGGSEQYF. Written as DNA, the CDR3 is TGTGCCAGCGGTCCGGGGGGGAGCGAGCAGTACTTC.

The DNA for the CDR3 is TGTGCCAGCGGGGGCAGTCCCTATGGCTACACCTTC. Translated: CASGGSPYGYTF. The chain is built from TRBV9 and TRBJ1-2, with D possibly being TRBD1 (6 bases). The CDR3 is 12 residues long. Trimming pared 7 bases from V and 4 bases from J, leaving 11 bases between. The germline V gene has CDR1 SGDLS and CDR2 YYNGEE.

A single count supports this clone. Other DNA sequences in the same sample also yield this CDR3. This chain joins TRBV7-9 and TRBJ2-7; D unresolved. The CDR3 totals 13 residues. CDR1 is SEHNR and CDR2 is FQNEAQ in the germline V gene (reference sequence). The V gene lost 1 base and the J gene lost 1 base, with 5 bases spanning the gap. The CDR3 spells CASSLGHSYEQYF. CDR3 DNA: TGTGCCAGCAGCTTAGGACATTCCTACGAGCAGTACTTC. Based on the CDR3 plus reference TRBV7-9 and TRBJ2-7, the full variable domain is DTGVSQNPRHKITKRGQNVTFRCDPISEHNRLYWYRQTLGQGPEFLTYFQNEAQLEKSRLLSDRFSAERPKGSFSTLEIQRTEQGDSAMYLCASSLGHSYEQYFGPGTRLTVT.

The chain has TRBV6-5 and TRBJ1-1; D is perhaps TRBD1 (5 bases). The CDR3 contains 13 residues. Per germline, CDR1 MNHEY and CDR2 SVGAGI. V lost 6 bases to trimming and J lost 5 bases, with 13 bases between them. The CDR3 DNA reads TGTGCCAGCAGGACGGGGGGTGGAACTGAAGCTTTCTTT. Translated: CASRTGGGTEAFF.

This sequence joins TRBV27 and TRBJ2-1, with 9 bases that match TRBD1. The V gene's germline CDR1 is MNHEY and CDR2 SMNVEV (reference sequence). Trimming cost V 2 bases and J 4 bases; bases outside gene matches: 3. The CDR3 is made up of 15 amino acids. The CDR3 reads CASSLRTGVYNEQFF. DNA for the CDR3: TGTGCCAGCAGTTTAAGGACAGGGGTTTACAATGAGCAGTTCTTC.

V is TRBV7-9 and J is TRBJ1-1; D perhaps matches TRBD1 (5 bases). CDR3 length: 15 amino acids. Trimming took 5 bases from V and 2 from J, leaving 15 bases between them. Germline CDR1 is SEHNR and CDR2 is FQNEAQ (reference sequence). The CDR3 nucleotides are TGTGCCAGCAGCGGTTTATTCGGGGCCAACACTGAAGCTTTCTTT. Amino acid sequence: CASSGLFGANTEAFF.

The V call is TRBV28, the J call TRBJ2-1; D unclear. The CDR3 sequence is 13 residues long. Germline lookup yields CDR1 MDHEN and CDR2 SYDVKM. V lost 6 bases and J lost 5, with 11 bases in between. The CDR3 is CASRPQRNNEQFF. The DNA of the CDR3 is TGTGCCAGCAGGCCCCAGAGGAACAATGAGCAGTTCTTC.

The chain carries TRBV1 and TRBJ2-3. TRBV1 is termed a pseudogene. The CDR3 is 14 residues long. Written as DNA, the CDR3 is TGCACCAGCAGCCAAGATAAGGTTGCAGATACGCAGTATTTT. This codes for CTSSQDKVADTQYF.

The chain recombines TRBV9 with TRBJ1-1; a weak D match, TRBD1 (5 bases). V was shortened by 0 bases and J by 4 bases, with 16 bases between the two germline ends. This CDR3 has 16 amino acids. The germline gives CDR1 SGDLS, CDR2 YYNGEE. DNA for the CDR3: TGTGCCAGCAGCGTAGGGCTCCCGGGGGTGGCCACTGAAGCTTTCTTT. Its protein product is CASSVGLPGVATEAFF.

The chain links TRBV9 to TRBJ1-2; 7 bases map to TRBD1. The CDR3 totals 14 residues. Trimming took 4 bases from V and 3 from J; bases not matched to a gene: 6. Germline lookup yields CDR1 SGDLS and CDR2 YYNGEE. The CDR3 nucleotides are TGTGCCAGCAGCACACCCGGGACAGACTATGGCTACACCTTC. Translating gives CASSTPGTDYGYTF.

The J gene is TRBJ1-2, the V gene TRBV6-6; the D is unclear. The CDR3 spans 13 residues. Germline-derived CDR1 and CDR2 are MNHNY and SVGAGI (reference sequence). V was pared by 8 bases and J by 7 bases, with 17 bases between. CDR3 nucleotides: TGTGCCAGCCGCGAGCTGACGTCCGGTGGCTACACCTTC. Amino acid sequence: CASRELTSGGYTF.

The chain combines TRBV13 with TRBJ2-7; TRBD2 matches at 7 bases. Per the germline V gene, CDR1 is PRHDT and CDR2 is FYEKMQ (reference sequence). This CDR3 spans 15 amino acids. Trimming took 6 bases from V and 2 from J; bases not matched to a gene: 10. CDR3 in DNA: TGTGCCAGCAGAAGTGGGGGGGGAGCGCCCTACGAGCAGTACTTC. It codes for CASRSGGGAPYEQYF.

The chain employs TRBV4-3 and TRBJ2-7; no definite D call. V was pared by 0 bases and J by 3 bases, with 9 bases between. Germline V lookup: CDR1 LGHNA, CDR2 YSLEER. The CDR3 contains 14 residues. The CDR3 nucleotides read TGCGCCAGCAGCCAAGATAGGATCGGCTACGAGCAGTACTTC. Translating it yields CASSQDRIGYEQYF.

V usage is TRBV9 and J usage is TRBJ2-5, with 9 bases lining up with TRBD1. This CDR3 is 15 amino acids long. J lost 2 bases, V lost 4 bases, and 6 bases had no gene match. The germline CDR1 and CDR2 sequences are SGDLS and YYNGEE. CDR3 nucleotides: TGTGCCAGCAGCCGTGGACAGGGGATACAAGAGACCCAGTACTTC. This translates into CASSRGQGIQETQYF.

This chain connects TRBV11-2 to TRBJ2-1; TRBD1 matches at 7 bases. The ends lost 2 bases at V and 12 bases at J; junction bases unmatched: 16. This CDR3 contains 16 residues. Germline V gene sequence: CDR1 SGHAT, CDR2 FQNNGV. CDR3 protein: CASSLSGQAALVGQFF. CDR3 sequence (DNA): TGTGCCAGCAGCTTATCCGGACAGGCGGCCTTAGTCGGGCAGTTCTTC.

CDR3 in DNA: TGTGCCAGCAGCTTAGTAAATCAAGAGACCCAGTACTTC. This codes for CASSLVNQETQYF. The V and J genes are TRBV11-2 and TRBJ2-5; D uncertain. V shed 1 base and J shed 2 bases, with 5 bases lying between them. Germline values: CDR1 SGHAT, CDR2 FQNNGV. The CDR3 has 13 residues.

The chain is built from TRBV11-2 and TRBJ2-5, with 10 bases fitting TRBD2. The CDR3 contains 16 residues. Germline CDR1 and CDR2: SGHAT and FQNNGV. Trimming at V came to 6 bases and at J to 1 base, leaving 8 bases not matched to a gene. CDR3 residues: CASSFRTSGLQETQYF. DNA for the CDR3: TGTGCCAGCAGTTTCCGGACTAGCGGCCTCCAAGAGACCCAGTACTTC.

The gene calls are TRBV7-2 and TRBJ2-6, with no clear D. Germline CDR1 is SGHTA and CDR2 is FQGNSA. The CDR3 spans 15 residues. Deletions cut 4 bases from V and 0 bases from J, with 7 bases between. The CDR3 coding sequence is TGTGCCAGCAGCTCTCACACCTCTGGGGCCAACGTCCTGACTTTC. It encodes CASSSHTSGANVLTF.